Shown below are 24 T cell receptor beta chains from a single sample sequenced in a study of shared clonotypes between healthy human individuals (dated by TCRdb to 2019 to 2021). CD8 naive samples were obtained by positive selection for CCR7 among CD45RO-negative cells, yielding a CD45RA+CCR7+ population from which TemRA cells were excluded. Library construction relied on the immunoSEQ multiplex PCR assay. As stored in TCRdb, this immuneACCESS dataset retains in-frame rearrangements with V and J assigned. A fraction of the clones does not appear; measured against another copy, unresolved V genes explain less than half of the discrepancy, and the remainder lacks a known reason. For this sample there are more than 2 million clones; just under 95% appear just once. The ten biggest clones cover about 1.1% of the sample. Sequences were obtained from naive CD8+ T cells sorted from blood. What this sample's cell subset or site label stands for: CD45RA+CCR7+. These receptors were obtained from a man aged 18 to 30 in good health.

About this clone itself: Other DNA sequences in this sample translate to the same CDR3. The gene calls are TRBV7-9 and TRBJ1-1, with TRBD1 as a possible D gene (5 bases). Trimming took 8 bases from V and 5 from J, leaving 12 bases between them. This CDR3 comprises 12 residues. Germline V gene data show CDR1 as SEHNR and CDR2 as FQNEAQ (reference sequence). The CDR3 sequence: CASSSGGTEAFF. For the CDR3, the DNA is TGTGCCAGCTCTTCTGGGGGGACTGAAGCTTTCTTT.

The chain uses TRBV5-6 and TRBJ2-4; 8 positions match TRBD2. The CDR3 contains 14 residues. The germline gives CDR1 SGHDT, CDR2 YYEEEE. The V segment lost 1 base and the J segment 8 bases; nucleotides outside the gene matches: 5. CDR3 residues: CASSLIAGFDIQYF. Here the CDR3 DNA reads TGTGCCAGCAGCTTGATAGCGGGGTTTGACATTCAGTACTTC. Together with reference TRBV5-6 and TRBJ2-4, the CDR3 gives the full variable domain: DAGVTQSPTHLIKTRGQQVTLRCSPKSGHDTVSWYQQALGQGPQFIFQYYEEEERQRGNFPDRFSGHQFPNYSSELNVNALLLGDSALYLCASSLIAGFDIQYFGAGTRLSVL.

The chain couples TRBV27 to TRBJ2-3, with 15 bases aligning to TRBD2. Germline V gene sequence: CDR1 MNHEY, CDR2 SMNVEV (reference sequence). The CDR3 has 14 amino acids. J gave up 5 bases and V 10 bases, and 4 bases lay outside the gene matches. DNA of the CDR3: TGTGCCACCGGACTAGCGGGGGGGCAAGATACGCAGTATTTT. Translating gives CATGLAGGQDTQYF.

The chain recombines TRBV28 with TRBJ2-6; no clear D. Germline CDR1 is MDHEN and CDR2 is SYDVKM. The CDR3 is 14 amino acids. V was cut by 1 base and J by 8 bases, with 9 bases left in between. CDR3 nucleotides: TGTGCCAGCAGTTTATCGACCCGGACCAACGTCCTGACTTTC. This encodes CASSLSTRTNVLTF.

V gene TRBV5-6 combines with J gene TRBJ2-5; D gene unclear. CDR3 length: 12 residues. From germline, CDR1 is SGHDT and CDR2 YYEEEE. V lost 3 bases to trimming and J lost 5 bases, with 8 bases between them. CDR3 loop: CASSYQTETQYF. CDR3 coding DNA: TGTGCCAGCAGCTACCAAACGGAGACCCAGTACTTC.

The chain couples TRBV7-8 to TRBJ2-7; 8 nucleotides align to TRBD2. The germline V gene has CDR1 SGHVS and CDR2 FQNEAQ. The CDR3 runs to 15 residues. The V and J ends lost 3 bases and 3 bases, in that order; junction bases with no gene match: 7. The CDR3 region is CASSFERGYGYEQYF. CDR3 DNA: TGTGCCAGCAGCTTCGAGCGGGGGTATGGCTACGAGCAGTACTTC.

The chain is built from TRBV30 and TRBJ2-1, with D perhaps matching TRBD2 (5 bases). CDR1 is GTSNPN, CDR2 SVGIG, per germline (reference sequence). This CDR3 contains 14 residues. The germline V and J ends were trimmed by 1 base and 5 bases, with 12 bases remaining between them. CDR3 loop: CAWSGGMSDNEQFF. CDR3 sequence (DNA): TGTGCCTGGAGTGGAGGGATGTCAGACAATGAGCAGTTCTTC.

This clone was observed once. DNA of the CDR3: TGTGCCAGCAGCCCCCGGGTGGGACAGGGGGCTGAAGAGCAGTACTTC. Translated: CASSPRVGQGAEEQYF. The gene calls are TRBV27 and TRBJ2-7; 12 nucleotides agree with TRBD1. Trimming cost V 6 bases and J 7 bases; bases outside gene matches: 13. The CDR3 loop spans 16 amino acids. Germline V gene sequence: CDR1 MNHEY, CDR2 SMNVEV (reference sequence).

The chain links TRBV10-3 to TRBJ1-5; no definite D call. The CDR3 consists of 12 residues. The germline V gene has CDR1 ENHRY and CDR2 SYGVKD. V dropped 8 bases and J dropped 4 bases, with 9 bases sitting between them. CDR3 protein: CAISEINQPQHF. The CDR3, as DNA: TGTGCCATCTCTGAGATAAATCAGCCCCAGCATTTT.

Concerning this clone: This CDR3 is also generated by other DNA sequences in the sample. The CDR3 sequence: CASSTGELFF. The CDR3 nucleotides are TGTGCCAGCAGTACCGGGGAGCTGTTTTTT. The rearrangement uses TRBV28 and TRBJ2-2; D not certain. The CDR3 loop spans 10 amino acids. Germline V gene data show CDR1 as MDHEN and CDR2 as SYDVKM. V gave up 5 bases and J gave up 5 bases, with 0 bases separating them.

The V call is TRBV7-6, the J call TRBJ2-5, with D tentatively TRBD1 or TRBD2 (5 bases each). Per the germline V gene, CDR1 is SGHVS and CDR2 is FNYEAQ. Trimming took off 4 bases at V and 5 bases at J, with 11 bases between the two ends. There are 13 residues in the CDR3. CDR3: CASSSPGRETQYF. The CDR3 bases are TGTGCCAGCAGCTCTCCGGGGCGGGAGACCCAGTACTTC.

The chain uses TRBV4-1 and TRBJ2-7; 8 bases agree with TRBD1. Germline loops: CDR1 MGHRA, CDR2 YSYEKL. The CDR3 loop spans 15 amino acids. Trimming at V came to 3 bases and at J to 2 bases, leaving 6 bases not matched to a gene. The CDR3 reads CASSQTDRAPYEQYF. The CDR3 region has the DNA TGCGCCAGCAGCCAGACGGACAGGGCACCCTACGAGCAGTACTTC.

The rearrangement uses TRBV7-9 and TRBJ1-4; 9 nucleotides match TRBD1. CDR1 and CDR2 from the germline V gene are SEHNR and FQNEAQ (reference sequence). This CDR3 has 17 residues. J gave up 0 bases and V 5 bases, and 7 bases lay outside the gene matches. CDR3 in DNA: TGTGCCAGCAGCAAACCGGGACAGGGTGCAACTAATGAAAAACTGTTTTTT. Its translation: CASSKPGQGATNEKLFF.

The chain is built from TRBV7-9 and TRBJ1-2; a weak D match, TRBD1 (6 bases). With 3 bases removed from V and 7 bases from J, the gap between germline ends came to 18 bases. There are 15 residues in the CDR3. CDR1 is SEHNR and CDR2 is FQNEAQ in the germline V gene (reference sequence). The CDR3 DNA reads TGTGCCAGCAGCTTTCCCGGGGACACCGGGGGTGGCTACACCTTC. Translation: CASSFPGDTGGGYTF.

The rearrangement uses TRBV10-2 and TRBJ2-7; D gene ambiguous. Trimming left V 2 bases short and J 6 bases short, with 5 bases between. Germline values: CDR1 WSHSY, CDR2 SAAADI. The CDR3 is 11 amino acids. CDR3: CASSEVGEQYF. CDR3 DNA: TGCGCCAGCAGTGAGGTTGGCGAGCAGTACTTC.

This chain uses TRBV5-1 with TRBJ2-7, with D maybe TRBD2 (6 bases). The V end was cut by 2 bases, the J end by 4 bases, with 10 bases between. CDR3 length equals 13 residues. CDR1 is SGHRS, CDR2 YFSETQ, per germline. CDR3 loop: CASSFTGVYEQYF. The CDR3 region has the DNA TGCGCCAGCAGCTTTACGGGGGTTTACGAGCAGTACTTC.

This CDR3 is CASSPQGTTQETQYF. CDR3 DNA: TGTGCCAGCAGCCCTCAAGGGACGACCCAAGAGACCCAGTACTTC. J is TRBJ2-5 and V is TRBV9, with D perhaps assigned TRBD1 or TRBD2 (5 bases each). Trimming pared 4 bases from V and 1 base from J, leaving 14 bases between. Germline-derived CDR1 and CDR2 are SGDLS and YYNGEE. There are 15 residues in the CDR3.

J is TRBJ2-7 and V is TRBV10-2, with 13 bases fitting TRBD2. J was trimmed by 7 bases and V by 10 bases; bases with no gene match: 7. Germline CDR1 reads WSHSY; CDR2 reads SAAADI. There are 13 residues in the CDR3. As DNA, the CDR3 is TGCGCCACCACACTAGCGGGAGGGTATGAGCAGTACTTC. It codes for CATTLAGGYEQYF.

This clone was seen only once. The rearrangement links TRBV19 to TRBJ1-1; no clear D gene. The germline V and J ends were trimmed by 3 bases and 1 base, with 9 bases remaining between them. Germline lookup yields CDR1 LNHDA and CDR2 SQIVND (reference sequence). This CDR3 has 14 residues. The CDR3 sequence is CASSIGFQNTEAFF. The DNA of the CDR3 is TGTGCCAGTAGTATTGGGTTCCAGAACACTGAAGCTTTCTTT.

The chain is built from TRBV14 and TRBJ1-1; no firm D call. V lost 1 base and J lost 4, with 10 bases in between. CDR1 is SGHDN, CDR2 FVKESK, per germline. CDR3 length: 14 amino acids. The CDR3 loop is CASSQGAWGTEAFF. CDR3 in DNA: TGTGCCAGCAGCCAAGGGGCTTGGGGCACTGAAGCTTTCTTT.

The V and J genes are TRBV27 and TRBJ2-1, with D possibly TRBD2 on 5 matching bases. This CDR3 is built from 14 residues. Trimming left V 4 bases short and J 2 bases short, with 9 bases between. In germline, CDR1 is MNHEY, CDR2 SMNVEV (reference sequence). This CDR3 is CASSSTSTYNEQFF. CDR3 DNA sequence: TGTGCCAGCAGTTCAACTAGTACCTACAATGAGCAGTTCTTC.

This clone came up once. V is TRBV4-1 and J is TRBJ1-4; 9 nucleotides line up with TRBD1. V was clipped by 4 bases and J by 5 bases; unmatched bases: 8. Germline CDR1 reads MGHRA; CDR2 reads YSYEKL. This CDR3 comprises 16 residues. CDR3 amino acids: CASSLRQGEGNEKLFF. Here the CDR3 DNA reads TGCGCCAGCAGCCTCAGACAGGGGGAAGGAAATGAAAAACTGTTTTTT.

The V call is TRBV5-6, the J call TRBJ2-2, with D possibly matching TRBD1 (6 bases). The CDR3 runs 15 residues. The V and J ends lost 5 bases and 0 bases respectively, with 11 bases between them. Germline-derived CDR1 and CDR2 are SGHDT and YYEEEE. The chain's CDR3 is CASSQTGPNTGELFF. In DNA, the CDR3 is TGTGCCAGCAGTCAGACAGGCCCGAACACCGGGGAGCTGTTTTTT.

This chain joins TRBV7-8 and TRBJ2-1; unclear D gene. Germline V gene data show CDR1 as SGHVS and CDR2 as FQNEAQ. The CDR3 covers 14 residues. The V end was cut by 5 bases, the J end by 9 bases, with 17 bases between. The CDR3: CASSLLTGRSEQFF. In nucleotides, the CDR3 is TGTGCCAGCAGCCTCCTGACTGGTCGGAGTGAGCAGTTCTTC.